This T cell receptor beta chain was obtained from a study of blood T cell repertoires in COVID-19. For the study at large: Acute and convalescent COVID-19 specimens originated in the United States, Italy and Spain. The cDNA or gDNA used as material had been derived from T cells, B-cell-depleted T cells, or PBMCs.

Per the authors' pipeline: Reference gene primer amplification yielded estimated nucleated cell counts. Repertoires were generated with immunoSEQ multiplex PCR, while TCRdb's copy carries only in-frame clones and drops some. D and trimming were read from the DNA, whereas the V and J calls and clone size are those reported in that table. The sample has 150,000 to 170,000 clones; around 83% are singletons. Input material: peripheral blood. The origin of this receptor is a woman in her sixties with acute or convalescent COVID-19.

CDR3 amino acids: CASRGVGGFTDTQYF. In DNA, the CDR3 is TGTGCCAGCAGGGGTGTCGGGGGGTTCACAGATACGCAGTATTTT. The rearrangement uses TRBV2 and TRBJ2-3; TRBD2 agrees at 7 bases. Germline V lookup: CDR1 SNHLY, CDR2 FYNNEI. Trimming at V came to 6 bases and at J to 2 bases, leaving 8 bases not matched to a gene. The CDR3 contains 15 residues.